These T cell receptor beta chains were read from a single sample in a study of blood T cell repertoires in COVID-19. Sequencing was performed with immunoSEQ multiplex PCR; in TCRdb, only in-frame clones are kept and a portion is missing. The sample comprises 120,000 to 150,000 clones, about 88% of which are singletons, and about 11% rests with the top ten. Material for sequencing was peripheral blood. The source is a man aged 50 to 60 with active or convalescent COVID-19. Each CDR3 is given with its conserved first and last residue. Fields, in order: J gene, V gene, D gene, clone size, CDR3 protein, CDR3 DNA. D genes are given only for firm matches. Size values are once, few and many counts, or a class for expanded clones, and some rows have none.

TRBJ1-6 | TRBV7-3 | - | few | CASSFVGGTNSPLHF | TGTGCCAGCAGCTTTGTGGGGGGGACAAATTCACCCCTCCACTTT
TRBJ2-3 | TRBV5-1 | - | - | CASSPGDVRYADTQYF | TGCGCCAGCAGCCCGGGAGACGTCCGGTATGCAGATACGCAGTATTTT
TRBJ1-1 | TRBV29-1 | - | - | CSATPQGQEAFF | TGCAGCGCTACCCCTCAGGGGCAAGAGGCTTTCTTT
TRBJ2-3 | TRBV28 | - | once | CASSLSGVSTDTQYF | TGTGCCAGCAGTTTATCCGGTGTGAGCACAGATACGCAGTATTTT
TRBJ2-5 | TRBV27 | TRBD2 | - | CASSLSIGGGETQYF | TGTGCCAGCAGTTTATCGATAGGCGGGGGAGAGACCCAGTACTTC
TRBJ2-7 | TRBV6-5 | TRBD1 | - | CASSYSGTGSYEQYF | TGTGCCAGCAGTTACTCGGGGACAGGGTCCTACGAGCAGTACTTC
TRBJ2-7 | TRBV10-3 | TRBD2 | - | CAIRRLAGDMEGYEQYF | TGTGCCATCAGGAGACTAGCGGGAGATATGGAAGGGTACGAGCAGTACTTC
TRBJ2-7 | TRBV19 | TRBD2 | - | CASSIDGPGTSGSGEQYF | TGTGCCAGTAGTATAGATGGCCCCGGGACTAGCGGGAGTGGCGAGCAGTACTTC
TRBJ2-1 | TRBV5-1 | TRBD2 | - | CASSLGPGTSEPLFF | TGCGCCAGCAGCTTGGGGCCCGGGACTAGCGAACCATTGTTCTTC
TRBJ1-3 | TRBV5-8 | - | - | CASSGGIGNTIYF | TGTGCCAGCAGCGGGGGGATTGGAAACACCATATATTTT
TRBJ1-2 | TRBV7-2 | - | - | CASSKMTGPNYGYTF | TGTGCCAGCAGCAAGATGACAGGTCCTAACTATGGCTACACCTTC
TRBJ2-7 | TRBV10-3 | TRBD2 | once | CAISELIGRYEQYF | TGTGCCATCAGTGAGTTGATCGGGAGGTACGAGCAGTACTTC
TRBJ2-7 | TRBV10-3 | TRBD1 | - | CAISGGDRVNYEQYF | TGTGCCATCAGTGGTGGGGACAGGGTAAATTACGAGCAGTACTTC
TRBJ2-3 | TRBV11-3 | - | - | CASSLTVTDTQYF | TGTGCCAGCAGCTTAACAGTAACAGATACGCAGTATTTT
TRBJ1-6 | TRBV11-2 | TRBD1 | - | CASSLERDRAPLHF | TGTGCCAGCAGCTTAGAACGGGACAGGGCTCCCCTCCACTTT
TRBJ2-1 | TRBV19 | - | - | CASTPGGQGAPFF | TGTGCCAGTACCCCCGGGGGGCAGGGGGCTCCGTTCTTC
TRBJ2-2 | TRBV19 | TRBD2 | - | CASSMPGLAGGTGELFF | TGTGCCAGTAGTATGCCTGGACTAGCGGGGGGCACCGGGGAGCTGTTTTTT
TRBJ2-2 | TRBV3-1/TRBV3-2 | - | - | CASSLSGMNTGELFF | TGTGCCAGCAGCCTTAGCGGCATGAACACCGGGGAGCTGTTTTTT
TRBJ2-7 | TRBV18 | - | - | CASSPATGIYEQYF | TGTGCCAGCTCACCAGCTACAGGGATATACGAGCAGTACTTC
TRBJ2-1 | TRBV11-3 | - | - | CASSVTSGTLENNEQFF | TGTGCCAGCAGCGTTACCTCCGGGACACTCGAAAACAATGAGCAGTTCTTC
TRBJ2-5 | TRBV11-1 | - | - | CASSLVTAQETQYF | TGTGCCAGCAGCTTAGTGACTGCACAAGAGACCCAGTACTTC
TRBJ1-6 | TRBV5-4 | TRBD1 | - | CASSPDRDSPLHF | TGTGCCAGCAGCCCCGACAGGGATTCACCCCTCCACTTT
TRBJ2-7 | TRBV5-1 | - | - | CASSFGANEQYF | TGCGCCAGCAGTTTTGGGGCAAACGAGCAGTACTTC
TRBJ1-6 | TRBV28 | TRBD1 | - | CASSLGQGSSPLHF | TGTGCCAGCAGTTTAGGACAGGGAAGTTCACCCCTCCACTTT
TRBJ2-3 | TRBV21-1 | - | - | CASSKEADRGTQYF | TGTGCCAGCAGCAAAGAGGCGGACAGAGGTACGCAGTATTTT
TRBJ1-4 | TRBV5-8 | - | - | CASSLAKGGTNEKLFF | TGTGCCAGCAGCTTGGCCAAGGGAGGGACTAATGAAAAACTGTTTTTT
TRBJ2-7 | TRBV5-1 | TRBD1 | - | CASSIGQGAYEQYF | TGCGCCAGCAGCATAGGACAGGGGGCCTACGAGCAGTACTTC
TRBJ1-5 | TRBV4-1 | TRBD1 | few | CASSRDRYQPQHF | TGCGCCAGCAGCCGGGACAGGTATCAGCCCCAGCATTTT
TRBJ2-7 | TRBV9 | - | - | CASSVAHRSIDEQYF | TGTGCCAGCAGCGTAGCTCACCGTTCTATTGACGAGCAGTACTTC
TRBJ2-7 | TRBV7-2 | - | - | CASSLAAARPYEQYF | TGTGCCAGCAGCTTAGCCGCGGCTCGCCCCTACGAGCAGTACTTC
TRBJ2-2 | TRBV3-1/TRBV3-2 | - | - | CASSQGGVQNTGELFF | TGTGCCAGCAGCCAAGGCGGGGTTCAGAACACCGGGGAGCTGTTTTTT
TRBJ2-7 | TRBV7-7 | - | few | CASSLGAGSSYEQYF | TGTGCTAGCAGCTTAGGGGCAGGGTCCTCCTACGAGCAGTACTTC
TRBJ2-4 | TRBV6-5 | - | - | CASSYFKDTTKNIQYF | TGTGCCAGCAGTTACTTCAAGGACACCACCAAAAACATTCAGTACTTC
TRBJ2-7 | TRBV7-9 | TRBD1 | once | CASSLGWGTGGSYEQYF | TGTGCCAGCAGCTTAGGGTGGGGGACAGGGGGCTCCTACGAGCAGTACTTC
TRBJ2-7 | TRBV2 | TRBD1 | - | CASRPTGGAQYF | TGTGCCAGCAGACCCACAGGGGGCGCGCAGTACTTC
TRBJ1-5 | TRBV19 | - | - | CASSIPQGAQPQHF | TGTGCCAGTAGTATTCCCCAGGGCGCACAGCCCCAGCATTTT
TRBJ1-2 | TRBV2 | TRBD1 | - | CASRSNGQGANGYTF | TGTGCCAGCCGATCTAACGGACAGGGGGCCAATGGCTACACCTTC
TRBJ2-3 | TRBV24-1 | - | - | CATSALDTQYF | TGTGCCACCAGTGCCCTAGATACGCAGTATTTT
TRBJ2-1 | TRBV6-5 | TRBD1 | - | CASSYQQGANEQFF | TGTGCCAGCAGTTACCAACAGGGGGCCAATGAGCAGTTCTTC
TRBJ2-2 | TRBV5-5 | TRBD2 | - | CASSPLGKREANGELFF | TGTGCCAGCAGCCCTCTAGGGAAGCGGGAGGCCAACGGGGAGCTGTTTTTT
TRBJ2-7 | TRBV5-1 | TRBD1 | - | CASSENIGTGSYEQYF | TGCGCCAGCAGCGAAAATATTGGGACAGGGAGCTACGAGCAGTACTTC
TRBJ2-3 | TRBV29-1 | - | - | CSVDPQGKGTDTQYF | TGCAGCGTTGATCCCCAGGGGAAGGGCACAGATACGCAGTATTTT
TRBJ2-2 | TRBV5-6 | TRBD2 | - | CASSMAGGGTGELFF | TGTGCCAGCAGTATGGCGGGAGGAGGGACCGGGGAGCTGTTTTTT
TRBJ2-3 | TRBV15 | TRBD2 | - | CATSRVSGTTDTQYF | TGTGCCACCAGCAGAGTTAGCGGGACTACAGATACGCAGTATTTT
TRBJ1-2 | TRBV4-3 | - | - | CASSQGAAYGYTF | TGCGCCAGCAGCCAAGGGGCAGCATATGGCTACACCTTC
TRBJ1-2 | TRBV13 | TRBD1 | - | CASSFRDRENYGYTF | TGTGCCAGCAGCTTCCGGGACAGGGAAAACTATGGCTACACCTTC
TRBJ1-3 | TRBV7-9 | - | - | CASSFRRSGNTIYF | TGTGCCAGCAGCTTTAGGAGGTCTGGAAACACCATATATTTT
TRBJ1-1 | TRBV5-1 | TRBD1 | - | CASSLQGGQLNTEAFF | TGCGCCAGCAGCCTGCAAGGGGGACAGCTGAACACTGAAGCTTTCTTT
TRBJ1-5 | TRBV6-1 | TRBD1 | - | CASSEGAGRGHQPQHF | TGTGCCAGCAGTGAAGGGGCGGGTAGGGGGCATCAGCCCCAGCATTTT
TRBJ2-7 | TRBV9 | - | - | CASSPRQAPYEQYF | TGTGCCAGCAGCCCGAGACAGGCGCCCTACGAGCAGTACTTC
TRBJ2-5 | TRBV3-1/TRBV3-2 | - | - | CASSPTGTKGTQYF | TGTGCCAGCAGCCCAACAGGGACGAAGGGGACCCAGTACTTC
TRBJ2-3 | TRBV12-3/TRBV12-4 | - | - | CASSLPPGTQYF | TGTGCCAGCAGTCTCCCTCCAGGTACGCAGTATTTT